Below are 4 T cell receptor beta chains sequenced from a single sample in a study of long-term antiretroviral therapy in people with HIV. They ran version v3.0 of the immunoSEQ assay at survey level. Measured with immunoSEQ multiplex PCR; TCRdb has only the in-frame clones, and not every one. There are about 30,000 clones in the sample; 90% occur only once, and around 8% lies in the top ten. Sequencing was performed on unsorted PBMCs, taken 3.2 years before starting antiretroviral therapy. All receptors derive from a man between 45 and 60 years old with HIV.

The J gene is TRBJ1-1, the V gene TRBV2, with D possibly matching TRBD1 (5 bases). CDR1 and CDR2 from the germline V gene are SNHLY and FYNNEI. Between the trimmed V and J ends, which lost 5 bases and 1 base, there was a span of 14 bases. The CDR3 runs to 15 residues. The CDR3 sequence is CASSLMGLSNTEAFF. The CDR3 DNA reads TGTGCCAGCAGTTTAATGGGACTGTCGAACACTGAAGCTTTCTTT. The whole variable domain, remainder taken from reference TRBV2 and TRBJ1-1, is EPEVTQTPSHQVTQMGQEVILRCVPISNHLYFYWYRQILGQKVEFLVSFYNNEISEKSEIFDDQFSVERPDGSNFTLKIRSTKLEDSAMYFCASSLMGLSNTEAFFGQGTRLTVV.

V and J are TRBV5-1 and TRBJ2-3; D may be TRBD1 (6 bases). The V gene's germline CDR1 is SGHRS and CDR2 YFSETQ. V was pared by 3 bases and J by 1 base, with 12 bases between. This CDR3 is built from 15 residues. This chain's CDR3 is CASSSQGFGTDTQYF. Written as DNA, the CDR3 is TGCGCCAGCAGCTCACAGGGATTTGGCACAGATACGCAGTATTTT.

This clone was seen a single time. V is TRBV5-1 and J is TRBJ1-3; TRBD1 matches 7 bases. CDR1 is SGHRS, CDR2 YFSETQ, per germline. With V trimmed by 4 bases and J by 0 bases, 7 bases remained unmatched. The CDR3 totals 16 residues. CDR3 nucleotides: TGCGCCAGCAGCGGGGGACAGTTTTCCTCTGGAAACACCATATATTTT. Residues: CASSGGQFSSGNTIYF.

The V and J genes are TRBV18 and TRBJ1-1; D remains ambiguous. This CDR3 comprises 12 residues. Per the germline V gene, CDR1 is KGHSH and CDR2 is LQKENI. The V end was cut by 2 bases, the J end by 8 bases, with 9 bases between. The CDR3 sequence: CASSPGRIEAFF. The CDR3 nucleotides read TGTGCCAGCTCACCAGGACGGATCGAAGCTTTCTTT. Combining the CDR3 with reference TRBV18 and TRBJ1-1 gives the whole variable domain NAGVMQNPRHLVRRRGQEARLRCSPMKGHSHVYWYRQLPEEGLKFMVYLQKENIIDESGMPKERFSAEFPKEGPSILRIQQVVRGDSAAYFCASSPGRIEAFFGQGTRLTVV.